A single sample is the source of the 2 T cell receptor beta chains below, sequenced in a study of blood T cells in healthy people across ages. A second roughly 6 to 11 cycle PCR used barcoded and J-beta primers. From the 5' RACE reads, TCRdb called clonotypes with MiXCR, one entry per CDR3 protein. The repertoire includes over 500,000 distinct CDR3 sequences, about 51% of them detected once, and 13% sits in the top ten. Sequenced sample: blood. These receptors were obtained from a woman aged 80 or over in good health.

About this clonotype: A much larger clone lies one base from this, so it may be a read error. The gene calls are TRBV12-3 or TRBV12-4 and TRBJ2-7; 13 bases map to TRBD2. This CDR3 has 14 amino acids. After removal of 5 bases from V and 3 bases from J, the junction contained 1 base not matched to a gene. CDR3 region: CASSGTSGDYEQYF. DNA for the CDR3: TGTGCCAGCAGTGGGACTAGCGGGGACTACGAGCAGTACTTC.

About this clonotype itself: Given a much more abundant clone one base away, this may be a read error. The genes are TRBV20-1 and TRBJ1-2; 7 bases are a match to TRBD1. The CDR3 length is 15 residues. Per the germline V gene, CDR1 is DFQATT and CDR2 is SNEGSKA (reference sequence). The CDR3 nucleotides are TGCGGTGCTACCATCACAGGGGCGCCCTTCTATGGCTACACCTTC. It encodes CGATITGAPFYGYTF.